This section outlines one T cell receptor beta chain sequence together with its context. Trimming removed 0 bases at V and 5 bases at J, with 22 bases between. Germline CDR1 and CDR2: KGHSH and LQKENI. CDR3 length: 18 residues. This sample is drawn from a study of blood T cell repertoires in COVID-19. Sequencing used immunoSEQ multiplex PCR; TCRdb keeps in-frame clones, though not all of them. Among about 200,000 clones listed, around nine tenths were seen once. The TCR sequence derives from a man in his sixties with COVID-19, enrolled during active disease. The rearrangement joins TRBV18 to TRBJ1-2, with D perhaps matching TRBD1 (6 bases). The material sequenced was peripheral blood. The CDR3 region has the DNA TGTGCCAGCTCACCACCAAAAGCAAACCCCGGACAGACTTATGGCTACACCTTC. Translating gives CASSPPKANPGQTYGYTF.